This TCR beta chain came from a study of T cell responses to AZD1222 COVID-19 vaccine. Concerning this clone: The antigen remains undetermined.

With 4 bases clipped from V and 4 bases from J, the junction kept 10 bases outside the gene matches. The CDR3 consists of 15 residues. Germline loops: CDR1 LGHDT, CDR2 YNNKEL (reference sequence). Sequenced by immunoSEQ multiplex PCR; TCRdb stores in-frame clones only, minus some. In the table there are about 190,000 clones, just over 90% of which are singletons. Study conclusions and caveats: Donors were largely white British and mainly female; clonal diversity was possibly underestimated. Repertoire collection took place solely once the T cell response had peaked. Spike-specific TCR breadth and depth were elevated following two AZD1222 doses. Baseline seropositivity occurred in only a handful of AZD1222 recipients.

The material was peripheral blood, obtained 28 days after the second dose of the MenACWY control vaccine. The rearrangement uses TRBV3-1 (or the pseudogene TRBV3-2) and TRBJ2-7, with TRBD1 matching over 7 bases. The TCR sequence derives from an adult who received the MenACWY meningococcal vaccine as a control. CDR3 sequence: CASSRETGLAYEQYF. The CDR3 DNA is TGTGCCAGCAGCCGCGAGACAGGGTTGGCATACGAGCAGTACTTC.